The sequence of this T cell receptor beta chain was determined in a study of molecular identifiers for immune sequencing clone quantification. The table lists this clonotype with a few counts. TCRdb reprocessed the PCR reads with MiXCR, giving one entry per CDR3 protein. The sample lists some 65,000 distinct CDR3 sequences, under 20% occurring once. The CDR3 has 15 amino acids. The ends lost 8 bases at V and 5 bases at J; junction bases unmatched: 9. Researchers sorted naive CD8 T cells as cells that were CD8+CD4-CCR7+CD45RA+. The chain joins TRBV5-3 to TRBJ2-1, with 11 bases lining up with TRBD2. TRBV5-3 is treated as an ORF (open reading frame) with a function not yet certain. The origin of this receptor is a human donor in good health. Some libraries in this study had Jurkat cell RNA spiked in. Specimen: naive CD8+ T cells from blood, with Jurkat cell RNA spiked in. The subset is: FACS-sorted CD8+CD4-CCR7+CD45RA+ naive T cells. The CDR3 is CASRQSSGRNNEQFF. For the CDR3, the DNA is TGTGCCAGCAGGCAATCTAGCGGGAGGAACAATGAGCAGTTCTTC.